This section outlines one T cell receptor beta chain sequence together with its context. Here immunoSEQ multiplex PCR was the method, and the copy in TCRdb shows in-frame clones only, minus some. The sample records about 90,000 clones, 75% to 90% being singletons. The data derive from a study of blood T cell repertoires in COVID-19. Study in general: Researchers got acute and convalescent COVID-19 samples from the United States, Italy and Spain. In each case, the material was cDNA or gDNA derived from T cells, B-cell-depleted T cells, or PBMCs.

The CDR3 covers 16 residues. The V segment lost 3 bases and the J segment 5 bases; nucleotides outside the gene matches: 11. Germline CDR1 DFQATT, CDR2 SNEGSKA (reference sequence). The specimen sequenced was peripheral blood. The sequence came from a human donor in a cohort sampled during active COVID-19. The chain carries TRBV20-1 and TRBJ2-7; 12 bases are a match to TRBD2. CDR3 sequence (DNA): TGCAGTGCTAGTGAACTAGCGGGGGGAATACGCAACGAGCAGTACTTC. Protein sequence: CSASELAGGIRNEQYF.